This TCR beta chain was recovered during a study of T-cell reconstitution after alpha-beta-depleted transplantation in children. Study-wide findings and caveats: From surviving recipient T cells and thymic progenitors came the high day-60 TCRbeta diversity observed in some patients. Hyperexpanded clones declined; after one year, newly produced T cells mostly supplied diversity.

V was pared by 5 bases and J by 6 bases, with 4 bases of the junction left unmatched. The CDR3 totals 14 residues. Germline assignment: CDR1 KGHDR and CDR2 SFDVKD. The TCRbeta library incorporated unique molecular identifiers. TCRdb processed the PCR reads anew with MiXCR; each CDR3 protein has one entry. The sample has around 200,000 distinct CDR3 sequences, about a tenth seen once. This clonotype was seen repeatedly, ten times or more. The antigen is not known. This clonotype originated in a child under three years old with acute myeloid leukemia, due to receive a stem cell transplant. This sample comprised PBMCs, obtained before TCRalphabeta/CD19-depleted stem cell transplant. The V gene is TRBV24-1, the J gene TRBJ2-3, with TRBD2 matching 10 bases. Here the CDR3 DNA reads TGTGCCACCAGTGCAGCGGGAGGGCCGGATACGCAGTATTTT. Protein: CATSAAGGPDTQYF.